Below are 32 T cell receptor beta chains sequenced from a single sample in a study of CD8 T cells in Susac syndrome. RNA was extracted with the RNeasy kit, and a quantity of roughly 0.5 to 1 ug was reverse transcribed using random hexamers. Using its own MiXCR run on the immunoSEQ multiplex PCR reads, TCRdb lists one record per CDR3 protein. The table has some 450,000 distinct CDR3 sequences, approximately 85% seen once. Sequenced sample: CD8+ T cells from PBMCs. The receptors originated from a human donor with multiple sclerosis.

This clonotype has more than one count but fewer than ten. CDR3 region: CASTRGAVNQPQHF. The DNA for the CDR3 is TGTGCCAGTACCCGGGGAGCAGTCAATCAGCCCCAGCATTTT. This chain connects TRBV19 to TRBJ1-5, with D hard to call. Germline CDR1 LNHDA, CDR2 SQIVND (reference sequence). This CDR3 has 14 amino acids. The V gene lost 7 bases and the J gene lost 3 bases, with 13 bases spanning the gap.

As DNA, the CDR3 is TGCAGTGCTAGAGAGGTGCGGAGCACAGATACGCAGTATTTT. It yields the protein CSAREVRSTDTQYF. The chain recombines TRBV20-1 with TRBJ2-3; D gene ambiguous. This CDR3 spans 14 amino acids. V lost 0 bases to trimming and J lost 0 bases, with 7 bases between them. Per the germline V gene, CDR1 is DFQATT and CDR2 is SNEGSKA (reference sequence).

CDR3 coding DNA: TGTGCCAGCAGCCCACAGAAGAGGACGAACACCGGGGAGCTGTTTTTT. It encodes CASSPQKRTNTGELFF. The chain carries TRBV7-6 and TRBJ2-2; D remains unclear. CDR3 length: 16 residues. Germline loops: CDR1 SGHVS, CDR2 FNYEAQ. Trimming shortened V by 5 bases and J by 0 bases, and 13 bases separated the two germline ends.

The gene calls are TRBV7-6 and TRBJ2-5, with 8 nucleotides matching TRBD1. This CDR3 has 15 amino acids. V shed 5 bases, J shed 5 bases, and the junction held 10 bases outside the gene matches. In germline, CDR1 is SGHVS, CDR2 FNYEAQ. Written as DNA, the CDR3 is TGTGCCAGCAGCACCGACGTGGACAGGGCGGAGACCCAGTACTTC. Translation: CASSTDVDRAETQYF.

For the CDR3, the DNA is TGCGCCAGCAGCCAAGGCTCGGGCGACCAGTACTTC. It is translated as CASSQGSGDQYF. This chain joins TRBV4-1 and TRBJ2-5; D unclear. Germline CDR1 MGHRA, CDR2 YSYEKL. CDR3 size: 12 residues. V lost 1 base and J lost 10, with 10 bases in between.

The chain is built from TRBV4-1 and TRBJ1-4, with 11 bases fitting TRBD1. The CDR3 contains 18 residues. CDR1 and CDR2 (germline): MGHRA, YSYEKL. The junction had 12 bases not matched to a gene; V was cut back by 2 bases and J by 7 bases. The CDR3 region is CASSQLPGTGGLSEKLFF. In nucleotides, the CDR3 is TGCGCCAGCAGCCAATTGCCCGGGACAGGGGGTTTGAGTGAAAAACTGTTTTTT.

In the case of this clonotype: One end of the junction does not line up with germline, which may come from a read error. The chain has TRBV5-6 and TRBJ2-1, with a tentative D call TRBD2 (5 bases). The CDR3 has 17 residues. Germline CDR1 SGHDT, CDR2 YYEEEE. The CDR3 reads CASTLRELATTLNEQFF. Written as DNA, the CDR3 is TGTGCCAGCACCTTGAGGGAGCTAGCAACAACGCTCAATGAGCAGTTCTTC.

The chain links TRBV4-1 to TRBJ2-5; D not resolved. This CDR3 region has 14 residues. CDR1 is MGHRA and CDR2 is YSYEKL in the germline V gene. V was cut by 0 bases and J by 2 bases, with 7 bases left in between. The CDR3 DNA sequence: TGCGCCAGCAGCCAAGAGCAGAAACAAGAGACCCAGTACTTC. It codes for CASSQEQKQETQYF.

The chain uses TRBV5-1 and TRBJ1-1; the D gene is possibly TRBD1 (5 bases). The CDR3 is 12 amino acids. V was shortened by 7 bases and J by 7 bases, with 14 bases between the two germline ends. Germline CDR1 reads SGHRS; CDR2 reads YFSETQ. DNA of the CDR3: TGCGCCAGCGGGGGACGGGGAGATGAAGCTTTCTTT. Its translation is CASGGRGDEAFF.

The V gene is TRBV5-6, the J gene TRBJ1-6, with TRBD1 matching 10 bases. The CDR3 has 18 residues. Trimming cost V 5 bases and J 6 bases; bases outside gene matches: 14. Per the germline V gene, CDR1 is SGHDT and CDR2 is YYEEEE. The CDR3 is CASRSGTGVLELNSPLHF. The CDR3 bases are TGTGCCAGCAGGTCCGGGACAGGGGTGTTAGAGCTTAATTCACCCCTCCACTTT. The complete variable domain, with remaining parts taken from reference TRBV5-6 and TRBJ1-6, reads DAGVTQSPTHLIKTRGQQVTLRCSPKSGHDTVSWYQQALGQGPQFIFQYYEEEERQRGNFPDRFSGHQFPNYSSELNVNALLLGDSALYLCASRSGTGVLELNSPLHFGNGTRLTVT.

This clonotype was picked up a small number of times. V and J are TRBV6-1 and TRBJ2-1; either TRBD1 or TRBD2 may fit D (6 bases each). Between the trimmed V and J ends, which lost 10 bases and 7 bases, there was a span of 14 bases. The CDR3 runs to 12 residues. CDR1 is MNHNS and CDR2 is SASEGT in the germline V gene. The CDR3 region has the DNA TGTGCCACCCACGGGGGCGGTAATGAGCAGTTCTTC. Its translation: CATHGGGNEQFF.

The rearrangement links TRBV27 to TRBJ2-1; D unresolved. Per the germline V gene, CDR1 is MNHEY and CDR2 is SMNVEV (reference sequence). The V end was cut by 2 bases, the J end by 10 bases, with 12 bases between. The length of the CDR3 is 13 residues. CDR3 in DNA: TGTGCCAGCAGTTTAAGATACGAAATCGAGCAGTTCTTC. As protein: CASSLRYEIEQFF.

The chain is built from TRBV27 and TRBJ2-1; no firm D call. The CDR3 contains 11 residues. CDR1 and CDR2 from the germline V gene are MNHEY and SMNVEV (reference sequence). V lost 7 bases to trimming and J lost 4 bases, with 5 bases between them. The CDR3 loop reads CASMEYNEQFF. CDR3 nucleotide sequence: TGTGCCAGCATGGAGTACAATGAGCAGTTCTTC.

The rearrangement joins TRBV19 to TRBJ1-1; 10 bases fit TRBD1. This CDR3 has 15 residues. Germline CDR1 is LNHDA and CDR2 is SQIVND (reference sequence). V gave up 7 bases and J gave up 4 bases; unmatched junction bases: 9. The CDR3 spells CASTKLTGGVTEAFF. CDR3 in DNA: TGTGCCAGTACCAAATTGACAGGGGGCGTCACTGAAGCTTTCTTT.

CDR3 DNA sequence: TGTGCCTGGAGTGCTGGCCAGGGTGATGGCTACACCTTC. It codes for CAWSAGQGDGYTF. The gene calls are TRBV30 and TRBJ1-2; D might be TRBD1 (5 bases). V was pared by 1 base and J by 6 bases, with 12 bases between. The length of the CDR3 is 13 residues. Germline V lookup: CDR1 GTSNPN, CDR2 SVGIG (reference sequence).

The chain combines TRBV4-1 with TRBJ1-6; D uncertain. The V gene's germline CDR1 is MGHRA and CDR2 YSYEKL. This CDR3 comprises 15 residues. V was cut by 0 bases and J by 7 bases, with 10 bases left in between. The CDR3 sequence is CASSQEGRRNSPLHF. CDR3 sequence (DNA): TGCGCCAGCAGCCAAGAAGGCAGACGCAATTCACCCCTCCACTTT.

DNA for the CDR3: TGTGCCAGTATCGACAGGGGTCCCACAGATACGCAGTATTTT. It is translated as CASIDRGPTDTQYF. The V gene is TRBV6-5, the J gene TRBJ2-3, with TRBD1 matching 8 bases. Germline loops: CDR1 MNHEY, CDR2 SVGAGI. The CDR3 totals 14 residues. Trimming removed 9 bases from V and 2 bases from J; junction bases left unmatched: 7.

V is TRBV7-9 and J is TRBJ2-3; D not certain. CDR1 SEHNR and CDR2 FQNEAQ come from the germline V gene (reference sequence). Trimming removed 1 base at V and 5 bases at J, with 13 bases between. This CDR3 is built from 15 residues. CDR3 amino acids: CASSLVVGERDTQYF. The CDR3 region has the DNA TGTGCCAGCAGCTTAGTAGTCGGCGAGCGAGATACGCAGTATTTT.

This clonotype appeared a few times. This chain links TRBV6-5 with TRBJ2-7, with 7 bases fitting TRBD2. The CDR3 is made up of 16 amino acids. Germline V lookup: CDR1 MNHEY, CDR2 SVGAGI. Trimming cost V 4 bases and J 4 bases; bases outside gene matches: 13. The CDR3 nucleotides read TGTGCCAGCAGTTGGCACGTGGGGGGGGTAGGGTACGAGCAGTACTTC. Translated: CASSWHVGGVGYEQYF.

The chain uses TRBV5-4 and TRBJ1-1, with 8 bases lining up with TRBD1. This CDR3 spans 15 amino acids. The J segment lost 1 base and the V segment lost 6 bases, leaving 8 bases of the junction unmatched. Germline CDR1 is SGHNT and CDR2 is YYREEE (reference sequence). In DNA form, the CDR3 reads TGTGCCAGCACCCCGTTGGACAGGGAGAACACTGAAGCTTTCTTT. It codes for CASTPLDRENTEAFF.

This chain links TRBV27 with TRBJ2-1; 8 bases agree with TRBD1. CDR3 length equals 13 residues. Trimming cost V 8 bases and J 9 bases; bases outside gene matches: 9. Germline values: CDR1 MNHEY, CDR2 SMNVEV (reference sequence). The CDR3 nucleotides read TGTGCCAGCGGCCAGGGGGCAGGGGTTGAGCAGTTCTTC. Residues: CASGQGAGVEQFF.

The chain joins TRBV28 to TRBJ2-7; 7 positions match TRBD2. With V trimmed by 6 bases and J by 3 bases, 5 bases remained unmatched. The germline CDR1 and CDR2 sequences are MDHEN and SYDVKM. The CDR3 totals 13 residues. The CDR3 nucleotides are TGTGCCAGCAGGGGGGAGGGACTCTACGAGCAGTACTTC. Translation gives CASRGEGLYEQYF.

The gene calls are TRBV7-2 and TRBJ2-5; TRBD2 matches 9 bases. CDR3 length equals 16 residues. The junction had 6 bases not matched to a gene; V was cut back by 3 bases and J by 1 base. The germline V gene encodes CDR1 SGHTA and CDR2 FQGNSA. In nucleotides, the CDR3 is TGTGCCAGCAGCTTCGGCGCGGGAGGGCTCCAAGAGACCCAGTACTTC. Protein sequence: CASSFGAGGLQETQYF.

The gene calls are TRBV29-1 and TRBJ2-1; TRBD1 aligns across 10 bases. Trimming at V came to 6 bases and at J to 4 bases, leaving 9 bases not matched to a gene. Germline CDR1 reads SQVTM; CDR2 reads ANQGSEA. The CDR3 totals 15 residues. CDR3: CSVTKRDRGYNEQFF. Written as DNA, the CDR3 is TGCAGCGTAACAAAACGGGACAGGGGTTACAATGAGCAGTTCTTC.

Only one count was recorded for this clonotype. The chain couples TRBV5-1 to TRBJ1-1, with 7 positions matching TRBD1. Germline trimming cut 2 bases from V and 0 bases from J; bases unmatched to any gene: 7. The germline gives CDR1 SGHRS, CDR2 YFSETQ. CDR3 length: 16 residues. In nucleotides, the CDR3 is TGCGCCAGCAGCTTAAGCGGGACAGATTTGAACACTGAAGCTTTCTTT. Protein product: CASSLSGTDLNTEAFF.

This chain connects TRBV6-5 to TRBJ2-7, with D perhaps TRBD1 (6 bases). V was cut by 0 bases and J by 7 bases, with 13 bases left in between. This CDR3 has 14 residues. Germline V CDR1 and CDR2: MNHEY, SVGAGI. Here the CDR3 DNA reads TGTGCCAGCAGTTACTCCTTGGACAGCCCGGAGCAGTACTTC. Translated: CASSYSLDSPEQYF.

The chain carries TRBV13 and TRBJ2-7; D may be TRBD1 or TRBD2 (6 bases each). This CDR3 region has 14 residues. CDR1 and CDR2 (germline): PRHDT, FYEKMQ (reference sequence). V gave up 2 bases and J gave up 5 bases, with 13 bases separating them. This CDR3 is CASSLSTGRNEQYF. In DNA form, the CDR3 reads TGTGCCAGCAGCTTATCTACAGGGAGGAACGAGCAGTACTTC.

The chain uses TRBV4-1 and TRBJ2-2; 11 bases fit TRBD2. Germline CDR1 reads MGHRA; CDR2 reads YSYEKL. This CDR3 comprises 21 residues. Trimming at V came to 3 bases and at J to 3 bases, leaving 18 bases not matched to a gene. The CDR3 coding sequence is TGCGCCAGCAGCCACAAGACCTCCGGGACTAGCGGCGAACAAGACACCGGGGAGCTGTTTTTT. Its protein product is CASSHKTSGTSGEQDTGELFF.

This clonotype was observed once. A read error may account for a junction end that differs from germline. This chain connects TRBV28 to TRBJ2-1; 9 positions match TRBD2. The CDR3 covers 20 residues. Germline V lookup: CDR1 MDHEN, CDR2 SYDVKM. In nucleotides, the CDR3 is TGTGCCAGCAGTCCACTTATAGCGGGAGAGGGAGGTGGGTCCTACAATGAGCAGTCCTTC. Amino acids: CASSPLIAGEGGGSYNEQSF.

V is TRBV6-5 and J is TRBJ2-2; the D gene is possibly TRBD2 (6 bases). V gave up 1 base and J gave up 6 bases, with 12 bases separating them. This CDR3 comprises 15 residues. Germline assignment: CDR1 MNHEY and CDR2 SVGAGI. The CDR3 DNA reads as TGTGCCAGCAGTTACTGGGAGGAGGAGGCCGGGGAGCTGTTTTTT. Residues: CASSYWEEEAGELFF.

The CDR3 nucleotides are TGTGCCAGCACAAACCCCGGACAGGGGATCATGGGTGAGCAGTTCTTC. Translating it yields CASTNPGQGIMGEQFF. The chain uses TRBV9 and TRBJ2-1; TRBD1 matches 9 bases. Germline-derived CDR1 and CDR2 are SGDLS and YYNGEE. The CDR3 loop spans 16 amino acids. The V gene end was trimmed by 6 bases and the J gene end by 9 bases; junction bases not matched to a gene: 16.

The sample holds one count of this clonotype. The rearrangement links TRBV28 to TRBJ2-2; D is tentatively TRBD1 or TRBD2 (5 bases each). Germline V CDR1 and CDR2: MDHEN, SYDVKM. This CDR3 has 16 residues. V dropped 6 bases and J dropped 0 bases, with 14 bases sitting between them. The CDR3: CASSSRDVSNTGELFF. As DNA, the CDR3 is TGTGCCAGCAGCTCCAGGGACGTATCGAACACCGGGGAGCTGTTTTTT. Full variable domain (missing parts from reference TRBV28 and TRBJ2-2): DVKVTQSSRYLVKRTGEKVFLECVQDMDHENMFWYRQDPGLGLRLIYFSYDVKMKEKGDIPEGYSVSREKKERFSLILESASTNQTSMYLCASSSRDVSNTGELFFGEGSRLTVL.